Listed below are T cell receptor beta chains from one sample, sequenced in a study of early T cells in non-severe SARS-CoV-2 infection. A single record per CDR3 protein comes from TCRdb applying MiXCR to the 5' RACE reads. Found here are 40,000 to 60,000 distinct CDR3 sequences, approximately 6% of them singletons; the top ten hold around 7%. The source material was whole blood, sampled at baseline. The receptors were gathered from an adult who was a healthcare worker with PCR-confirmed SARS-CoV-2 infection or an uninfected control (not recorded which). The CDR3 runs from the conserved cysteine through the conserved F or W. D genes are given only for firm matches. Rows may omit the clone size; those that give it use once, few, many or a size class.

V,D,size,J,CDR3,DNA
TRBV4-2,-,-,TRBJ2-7,CASSQEADNLYEQYF,TGTGCCAGCAGCCAAGAAGCAGATAACCTCTACGAGCAGTACTTC
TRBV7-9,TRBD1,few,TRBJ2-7,CASSRTKPSGGGEQYF,TGTGCCAGCAGCCGCACTAAACCATCAGGGGGTGGCGAGCAGTACTTC
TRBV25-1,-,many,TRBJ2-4,CASSEARVGDIQYF,TGTGCCAGCAGTGAAGCCCGGGTTGGCGACATTCAGTACTTC
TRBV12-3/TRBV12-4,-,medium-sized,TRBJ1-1,CASSFSGDTEAFF,TGTGCCAGCAGTTTTAGTGGGGACACTGAAGCTTTCTTT
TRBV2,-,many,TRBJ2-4,CASSETGGAAKNIQYF,TGTGCCAGCAGTGAGACTGGGGGCGCGGCCAAAAACATTCAGTACTTC
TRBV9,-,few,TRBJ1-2,CASSVGDRTNYGYTF,TGTGCCAGCAGCGTCGGGGACCGAACTAACTATGGCTACACCTTC
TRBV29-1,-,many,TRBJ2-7,CSVTVLGKQYF,TGCAGCGTTACCGTCTTGGGGAAGCAGTACTTC
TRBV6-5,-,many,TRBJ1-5,CASSLLPGSSNQPQHF,TGTGCCAGCAGCCTCCTTCCGGGGTCTAGCAATCAGCCCCAGCATTTT
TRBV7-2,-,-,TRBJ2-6,CASSLTLSSGANVLTF,TGTGCCAGCAGCTTAACCCTCAGCTCTGGGGCCAACGTCCTGACTTTC
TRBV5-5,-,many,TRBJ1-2,CASSLAAASYGYTF,TGTGCCAGCAGCTTGGCCGCGGCTTCCTATGGCTACACCTTC
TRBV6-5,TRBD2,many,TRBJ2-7,CASSYRTSGRALYEQYF,TGTGCCAGCAGTTACCGGACTAGCGGGAGGGCCTTATACGAGCAGTACTTC
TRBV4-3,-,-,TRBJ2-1,CASSQEIGLLEQFF,TGCGCCAGCAGCCAAGAAATAGGACTCCTTGAGCAGTTCTTC
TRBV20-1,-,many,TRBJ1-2,CSARSNYGYTF,TGCAGTGCTAGAAGTAACTATGGCTACACCTTC
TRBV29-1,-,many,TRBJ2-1,CSVDWTHNEQFF,TGCAGCGTTGACTGGACCCACAATGAGCAGTTCTTC
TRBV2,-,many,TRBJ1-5,CASSRTGLPQHF,TGTGCCAGCAGTCGTACAGGGTTACCCCAGCATTTT
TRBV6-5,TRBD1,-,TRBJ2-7,CASRPTGTGGYEQYF,TGTGCCAGCAGACCAACCGGGACAGGGGGCTACGAGCAGTACTTC
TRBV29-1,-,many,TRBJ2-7,CSVRQEAYEQYF,TGCAGCGTAAGACAGGAAGCCTACGAGCAGTACTTC
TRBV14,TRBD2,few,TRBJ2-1,CASSSFGGRASNEQFF,TGTGCCAGCAGCTCTTTCGGGGGGAGGGCCAGCAATGAGCAGTTCTTC
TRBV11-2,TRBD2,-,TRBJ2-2,CASSLRLAGAPGELFF,TGTGCCAGCAGCTTGCGACTAGCGGGAGCCCCCGGGGAGCTGTTTTTT
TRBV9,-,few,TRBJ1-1,CASSLKGLDTEAFF,TGTGCCAGCAGTTTAAAGGGATTGGACACTGAAGCTTTCTTT
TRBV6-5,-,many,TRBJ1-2,CASSYSLTPNGYTF,TGTGCCAGCAGTTACTCTTTAACCCCTAATGGCTACACCTTC
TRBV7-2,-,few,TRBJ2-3,CASSFITDTQYF,TGTGCCAGCAGCTTTATCACAGATACGCAGTATTTT
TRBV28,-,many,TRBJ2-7,CASSPRGGEQYF,TGTGCCAGCAGTCCTCGGGGCGGGGAGCAGTACTTC
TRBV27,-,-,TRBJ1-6,CASSFGREESPLHF,TGTGCCAGCAGTTTTGGCAGGGAGGAATCACCCCTCCACTTT
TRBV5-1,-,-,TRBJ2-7,CASSFGAQRGEQYF,TGCGCCAGCAGCTTCGGGGCCCAGAGGGGAGAGCAGTACTTC
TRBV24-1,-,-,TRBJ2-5,CATSDPSLPGETQYF,TGTGCCACCAGTGACCCGTCTTTGCCGGGGGAGACCCAGTACTTC
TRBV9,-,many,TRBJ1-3,CASSGPSDLFGNTIYF,TGTGCCAGCAGCGGACCATCAGATTTATTTGGAAACACCATATATTTT
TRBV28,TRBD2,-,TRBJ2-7,CASSSTGGGGREQYF,TGTGCCAGCAGTTCGACTGGGGGCGGCGGGAGGGAGCAGTACTTC
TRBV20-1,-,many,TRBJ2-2,CSARKEILDGELFF,TGCAGTGCTAGAAAAGAAATCCTGGATGGGGAGCTGTTTTTT
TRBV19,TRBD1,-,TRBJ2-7,CASSTDGQGEHEQYF,TGTGCCAGTAGTACCGACGGACAGGGAGAGCACGAGCAGTACTTC
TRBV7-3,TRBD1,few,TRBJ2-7,CASSLRGTGKAGSYEQYF,TGTGCCAGCAGCTTAAGGGGGACAGGGAAGGCCGGCTCCTACGAGCAGTACTTC
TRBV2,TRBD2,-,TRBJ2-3,CASTTRASGKNTQYF,TGTGCCAGCACCACGAGGGCTAGCGGGAAAAATACGCAGTATTTT
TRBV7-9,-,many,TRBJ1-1,CASSLAGVRDTEAFF,TGTGCCAGCAGCTTAGCGGGGGTCAGGGACACTGAAGCTTTCTTT
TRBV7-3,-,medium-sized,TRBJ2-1,CASSARTKGGEQFF,TGTGCCAGCAGCGCCCGGACTAAAGGCGGTGAGCAGTTCTTC
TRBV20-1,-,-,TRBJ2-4,CSAKGQGILAKNIQYF,TGCAGTGCTAAGGGGCAGGGGATTCTAGCCAAAAACATTCAGTACTTC
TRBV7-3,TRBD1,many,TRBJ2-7,CASSLGQGGEQYF,TGTGCCAGCAGCTTAGGACAGGGTGGCGAGCAGTACTTC
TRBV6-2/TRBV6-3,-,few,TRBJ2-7,CASSYSRDRRAYEQYF,TGTGCCAGCAGTTACTCCCGGGACCGTAGAGCCTACGAGCAGTACTTC
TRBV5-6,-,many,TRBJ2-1,CASHRDNYNEQFF,TGTGCCAGTCACAGGGATAACTACAATGAGCAGTTCTTC
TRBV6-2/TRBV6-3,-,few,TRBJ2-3,CASSYVTPTDTQYF,TGTGCCAGCAGTTACGTGACGCCGACCGATACGCAGTATTTT
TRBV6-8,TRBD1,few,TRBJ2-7,CASSPGQGYYEQYF,TGTGCCAGCAGCCCGGGACAGGGATATTACGAGCAGTACTTC
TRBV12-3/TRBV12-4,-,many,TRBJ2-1,CASSLGSGTDEQFF,TGTGCCAGCAGCCTGGGGAGTGGAACGGATGAGCAGTTCTTC
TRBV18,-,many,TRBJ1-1,CASSPPNRGDTEAFF,TGTGCCAGCTCACCTCCTAACCGGGGGGACACTGAAGCTTTCTTT
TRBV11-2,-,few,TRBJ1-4,CASSLGSRARWEKLFF,TGTGCCAGCAGCTTAGGGTCGCGGGCGCGGTGGGAAAAACTGTTTTTT
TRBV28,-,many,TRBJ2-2,CASSLTGTANTGELFF,TGTGCCAGCAGTCTCACTGGGACGGCGAACACCGGGGAGCTGTTTTTT
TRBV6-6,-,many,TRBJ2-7,CASGQGRYEQYF,TGTGCCAGCGGGCAGGGGAGGTACGAGCAGTACTTC
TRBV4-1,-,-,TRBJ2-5,CASSQDRSWGTQYF,TGCGCCAGCAGCCAAGATCGAAGTTGGGGGACCCAGTACTTC
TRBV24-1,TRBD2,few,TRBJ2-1,CATSDLPGTSGTSYNEQFF,TGTGCCACCAGTGATTTGCCCGGGACTAGCGGGACCTCCTACAATGAGCAGTTCTTC
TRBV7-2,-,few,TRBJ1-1,CASSLEFRAGTEAFF,TGTGCCAGCAGCTTAGAGTTCAGGGCTGGAACTGAAGCTTTCTTT
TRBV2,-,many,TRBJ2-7,CASSDPYRGGHEQYF,TGTGCCAGCAGTGATCCCTACAGGGGAGGTCACGAGCAGTACTTC
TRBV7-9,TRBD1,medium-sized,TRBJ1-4,CASTIRGGNEKLFF,TGTGCCAGCACCATACGAGGGGGCAACGAAAAACTGTTTTTT
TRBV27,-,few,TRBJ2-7,CASSLGPGYEQYF,TGTGCCAGCAGTTTAGGCCCCGGGTACGAGCAGTACTTC
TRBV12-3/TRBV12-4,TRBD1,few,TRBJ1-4,CASGGQGARANEKLFF,TGTGCCAGCGGGGGACAGGGGGCGCGAGCTAATGAAAAACTGTTTTTT
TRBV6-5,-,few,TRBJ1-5,CASKVGGNQPQHF,TGTGCCAGCAAAGTTGGGGGCAATCAGCCCCAGCATTTT
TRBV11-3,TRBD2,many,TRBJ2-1,CASSLDNLAGPGNEQFF,TGTGCCAGCAGCTTAGATAACCTAGCGGGACCCGGCAATGAGCAGTTCTTC
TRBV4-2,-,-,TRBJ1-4,CASSQGGSARTNEKLFF,TGTGCCAGCAGCCAAGGGGGGAGTGCCAGGACTAATGAAAAACTGTTTTTT
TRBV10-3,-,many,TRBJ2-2,CAISGPENTGELFF,TGTGCCATCAGTGGTCCGGAGAACACCGGGGAGCTGTTTTTT
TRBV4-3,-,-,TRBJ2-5,CASSQGSLETQYF,TGCGCCAGCAGCCAAGGAAGCCTAGAGACCCAGTACTTC
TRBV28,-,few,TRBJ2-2,CASSLLGRTGELFF,TGTGCCAGCAGTTTATTAGGACGGACCGGGGAGCTGTTTTTT
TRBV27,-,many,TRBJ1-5,CASSFDWQTRPQHF,TGTGCCAGCAGTTTTGATTGGCAGACCAGGCCCCAGCATTTT